A single T cell receptor beta chain is shown here with its context. This specimen belongs to a study of T cell responses to AZD1222 COVID-19 vaccine. The CDR3 totals 16 residues. Trimming took 4 bases from V and 5 from J; bases not matched to a gene: 8. The V gene's germline CDR1 is LGHNA and CDR2 YSLEER. TCRdb keeps only in-frame clones here, not all; method: immunoSEQ multiplex PCR. Among roughly 140,000 clones listed, 88% were seen once. The chain is built from TRBV4-3 and TRBJ2-1, with 10 bases identical to TRBD2. This TCR came from an adult in good health. The material was peripheral blood, obtained on day 0 of AZD1222 vaccination. This CDR3 is CASSRLAGGPNNEQFF. The CDR3 DNA sequence: TGCGCCAGCAGCCGATTAGCGGGGGGTCCAAACAATGAGCAGTTCTTC.